The clone carrying this T cell receptor beta chain was recorded only once. RNA was extracted with the RNeasy kit, and a quantity of roughly 0.45 to 1 ug was reverse transcribed using random hexamers. Amplification of the TCR beta CDR3 was carried out by immunoSEQ multiplex PCR, which spanned a total of 54 Vbeta and 13 Jbeta segments. TCRdb re-derived calls from the immunoSEQ multiplex PCR reads in MiXCR, one entry per CDR3 protein. The data contain about 300,000 distinct CDR3 sequences, 85% of them singletons. The sequenced target, TCR beta, came from blood CD8+ and CD4+ T cells. Through negative isolation, CD4+ and CD8+ T cells were obtained, while TEMRA cells were enriched using FACS. This CDR3 is 13 amino acids long. V was clipped by 8 bases and J by 4 bases; unmatched bases: 8. Germline V CDR1 and CDR2: SGHAT, FQNNGV. The data were taken from a study of CD8 T cells in Susac syndrome.

This TCR was recovered from a human donor with multiple sclerosis. The material sequenced was CD8+ T cells from PBMCs. V usage is TRBV11-2 and J usage is TRBJ2-7, with 7 bases lining up with TRBD2. CDR3 in amino acids: CASGLSGVYEQYF. The CDR3 DNA sequence: TGTGCCAGCGGGTTAAGCGGGGTTTACGAGCAGTACTTC. The full variable domain, its missing parts supplied by reference TRBV11-2 and TRBJ2-7, is EAGVAQSPRYKIIEKRQSVAFWCNPISGHATLYWYQQILGQGPKLLIQFQNNGVVDDSQLPKDRFSAERLKGVDSTLKIQPAKLEDSAVYLCASGLSGVYEQYFGPGTRLTVT.